This entry features one T cell receptor beta chain sequence. What it recognizes is unknown. Random hexamers served to reverse transcribe about 0.5 to 1 ug RNA. TCRdb reanalysed the immunoSEQ multiplex PCR reads using MiXCR and keeps one entry per CDR3 protein. The sample contains 69,000 or so distinct CDR3 sequences, 95% of which appear only once. Germline CDR1 and CDR2: SGHNT and YYREEE (reference sequence). CDR3 length equals 12 residues. Trimming shortened V by 6 bases and J by 4 bases, and 10 bases separated the two germline ends. The data stem from a study of CD8 T cells in Susac syndrome. Study-wide findings and caveats: It was acknowledged in the study that its TCR sequencing and HLA analysis involved a relatively small number of individuals.

The TCR was taken from a human donor in good health. The sample was CD8+ T cells from PBMCs. The J gene is TRBJ1-1, the V gene TRBV5-4; D gene ambiguous. The CDR3 DNA is TGTGCCAGCACGGGCGGGTCCACTGAAGCTTTCTTT. Protein sequence: CASTGGSTEAFF.